The sequence of this T cell receptor (beta chain) was determined in a study of blood T cell repertoires in COVID-19. The CDR3 is 14 residues long. CDR1 is ENHRY and CDR2 is SYGVKD in the germline V gene. V was pared by 0 bases and J by 4 bases, with 9 bases between. Measured with immunoSEQ multiplex PCR; TCRdb has only the in-frame clones, and not every one. The sample includes about 120,000 clones, around 80% seen only once; the top ten take 7.5%. The TCR sequence derives from an older man with active or convalescent COVID-19. The sample was peripheral blood. J is TRBJ1-2 and V is TRBV10-3; D unclear. CDR3 region: CAISESGGFYGYTF. In DNA, the CDR3 is TGTGCCATCAGTGAGTCGGGCGGGTTCTATGGCTACACCTTC.